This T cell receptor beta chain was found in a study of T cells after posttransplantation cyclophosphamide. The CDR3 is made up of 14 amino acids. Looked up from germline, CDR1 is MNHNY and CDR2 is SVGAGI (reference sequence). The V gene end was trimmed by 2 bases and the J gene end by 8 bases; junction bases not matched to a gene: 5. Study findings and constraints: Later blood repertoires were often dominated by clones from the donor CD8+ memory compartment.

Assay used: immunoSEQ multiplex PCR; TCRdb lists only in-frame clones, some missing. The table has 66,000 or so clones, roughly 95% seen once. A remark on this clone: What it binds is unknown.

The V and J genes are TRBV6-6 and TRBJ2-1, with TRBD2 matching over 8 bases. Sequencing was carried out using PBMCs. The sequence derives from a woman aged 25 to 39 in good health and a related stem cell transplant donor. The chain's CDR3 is CASSYRGTSHEQFF. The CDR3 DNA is TGTGCCAGCAGTTACCGCGGGACTAGTCATGAGCAGTTCTTC.